The 17 T cell receptor beta chains reported below all come from one sample, sequenced in a study of cytomegalovirus exposure and HLA in healthy donors. The assay was immunoSEQ multiplex PCR, and TCRdb's table has in-frame clones only and misses some. There are around 190,000 clones in the sample; less than 85% occur only once, and roughly 15% lies in the top ten. Sequenced input: PBMCs. The source of these receptors is a man aged 18 to 29 in good health and CMV-seropositive.

This chain links TRBV11-3 with TRBJ2-2; the D gene is possibly TRBD1 (6 bases). Germline V gene data show CDR1 as SGHNT and CDR2 as YENEEA. Trimming removed 3 bases from V and 5 bases from J, with 19 bases in between. CDR3 length: 17 amino acids. CDR3 coding DNA: TGTGCCAGCAGCTTGGGGGCCCGGCGCAGACGTACCGGGGAGCTGTTTTTT. As protein: CASSLGARRRRTGELFF. Combining the CDR3 with reference TRBV11-3 and TRBJ2-2 gives the whole variable domain EAGVVQSPRYKIIEKKQPVAFWCNPISGHNTLYWYLQNLGQGPELLIRYENEEAVDDSQLPKDRFSAERLKGVDSTLKIQPAELGDSAVYLCASSLGARRRRTGELFFGEGSRLTVL.

This chain uses TRBV2 with TRBJ2-3; the match to TRBD2 covers 7 bases. J gave up 4 bases and V 1 base, and 5 bases lay outside the gene matches. The CDR3 runs 15 residues. Germline V gene lookup returns CDR1 SNHLY and CDR2 FYNNEI. The CDR3 here is CASSEGTSVADTQYF. The CDR3 coding sequence is TGTGCCAGCAGTGAAGGAACTAGCGTGGCAGATACGCAGTATTTT.

The rearrangement uses TRBV29-1 and TRBJ2-3; D possibly corresponds to TRBD2 (5 bases). Germline-derived CDR1 and CDR2 are SQVTM and ANQGSEA. The CDR3 covers 14 residues. V was pared by 8 bases and J by 4 bases, with 19 bases between. As DNA, the CDR3 is TGCAGCCCCCCGTCCCTGAGCGGAGCAGATACGCAGTATTTT. It encodes CSPPSLSGADTQYF.

This chain uses TRBV6-5 with TRBJ2-1, with D possibly TRBD2 on 6 matching bases. The CDR3 contains 13 residues. CDR1 MNHEY and CDR2 SVGAGI come from the germline V gene. Trimming removed 5 bases at V and 6 bases at J, with 11 bases between. The CDR3 loop is CASSRTTFNEQFF. CDR3 nucleotide sequence: TGTGCCAGCAGTCGGACTACTTTCAATGAGCAGTTCTTC.

This chain joins TRBV9 and TRBJ2-5, with 12 bases fitting TRBD2. Germline assignment: CDR1 SGDLS and CDR2 YYNGEE. The CDR3 length is 15 residues. J gave up 2 bases and V 3 bases, and 2 bases lay outside the gene matches. Here the CDR3 reads CASSGTSGDQETQYF. In DNA, the CDR3 is TGTGCCAGCAGCGGGACTAGCGGGGATCAAGAGACCCAGTACTTC.

The rearrangement uses TRBV11-2 and TRBJ2-1, with 7 bases identical to TRBD2. This CDR3 has 16 residues. V dropped 3 bases and J dropped 2; count of bases not matched to a gene: 7. CDR1 is SGHAT and CDR2 is FQNNGV in the germline V gene. CDR3 DNA: TGTGCCAGCAGCTTCCCCCGCGGGAGCCCCTACAATGAGCAGTTCTTC. Its translation is CASSFPRGSPYNEQFF. The variable domain in full, with the rest retrieved from reference TRBV11-2 and TRBJ2-1, is EAGVAQSPRYKIIEKRQSVAFWCNPISGHATLYWYQQILGQGPKLLIQFQNNGVVDDSQLPKDRFSAERLKGVDSTLKIQPAKLEDSAVYLCASSFPRGSPYNEQFFGPGTRLTVL.

The chain employs TRBV6-1 and TRBJ1-1; a possible D gene is TRBD1 (6 bases). Germline CDR1 reads MNHNS; CDR2 reads SASEGT. The CDR3 is 13 amino acids. The V end was cut by 7 bases, the J end by 1 base, with 10 bases between. CDR3 in amino acids: CASNSGANTEAFF. The CDR3 DNA sequence: TGTGCCAGCAACTCAGGGGCGAACACTGAAGCTTTCTTT.

The gene calls are TRBV18 and TRBJ2-7; 9 nucleotides line up with TRBD2. With 3 bases clipped from V and 2 bases from J, the junction kept 5 bases outside the gene matches. The CDR3 length is 15 residues. CDR1 KGHSH and CDR2 LQKENI come from the germline V gene. The CDR3 reads CASSPSSGAPYEQYF. CDR3 sequence (DNA): TGTGCCAGCTCACCTTCTAGCGGGGCACCCTACGAGCAGTACTTC.

This clone has just one count. This chain connects TRBV11-2 to TRBJ1-4, with D possibly TRBD1 on 5 matching bases. Trimming shortened V by 4 bases and J by 4 bases, and 13 bases separated the two germline ends. The CDR3 totals 15 residues. Looked up from germline, CDR1 is SGHAT and CDR2 is FQNNGV. The CDR3 bases are TGTGCCAGCAGCTCCCAAAGGGGTTTTAATGAAAAACTGTTTTTT. Protein sequence: CASSSQRGFNEKLFF.

This chain uses TRBV18 with TRBJ1-5; tentatively, D is TRBD1 (6 bases). V lost 7 bases and J lost 4, with 17 bases in between. CDR3 length: 15 residues. Germline V CDR1 and CDR2: KGHSH, LQKENI. The CDR3 sequence: CASFEGGDGNQPQHF. For the CDR3, the DNA is TGTGCCAGCTTCGAAGGGGGGGACGGAAATCAGCCCCAGCATTTT. Variable domain in full (rest from reference TRBV18 and TRBJ1-5): NAGVMQNPRHLVRRRGQEARLRCSPMKGHSHVYWYRQLPEEGLKFMVYLQKENIIDESGMPKERFSAEFPKEGPSILRIQQVVRGDSAAYFCASFEGGDGNQPQHFGDGTRLSIL.

The rearrangement joins TRBV6-1 to TRBJ1-1; possibly TRBD1 for D (6 bases). Trimming shortened V by 6 bases and J by 7 bases, and 15 bases separated the two germline ends. The CDR3 is 13 amino acids. From germline, CDR1 is MNHNS and CDR2 SASEGT. This CDR3 reads CASRTGLFVEAFF. The DNA of the CDR3 is TGTGCCAGCAGAACAGGGCTGTTTGTTGAAGCTTTCTTT.

The chain carries TRBV10-3 and TRBJ2-3; TRBD2 agrees at 12 bases. Per the germline V gene, CDR1 is ENHRY and CDR2 is SYGVKD. The CDR3 totals 15 residues. The V gene end was trimmed by 10 bases and the J gene end by 0 bases; junction bases not matched to a gene: 5. The CDR3 DNA follows: TGTGCCACGAGGGGACTAGCGGGTAGCACAGATACGCAGTATTTT. Protein: CATRGLAGSTDTQYF.

The chain has TRBV28 and TRBJ2-2; possibly TRBD1 for D (7 bases). This CDR3 comprises 15 residues. With 5 bases removed from V and 1 base from J, the gap between germline ends came to 11 bases. Germline values: CDR1 MDHEN, CDR2 SYDVKM. The CDR3 coding sequence is TGTGCCAGCAGTCGACAGGGAGGGAACACCGGGGAGCTGTTTTTT. It yields the protein CASSRQGGNTGELFF.

V usage is TRBV30 and J usage is TRBJ1-2; 7 bases fit TRBD1. The CDR3 runs 13 residues. Germline V gene data show CDR1 as GTSNPN and CDR2 as SVGIG (reference sequence). The V and J ends lost 2 bases and 5 bases, in that order; junction bases with no gene match: 5. CDR3 residues: CAWSSTTGYGYTF. The DNA of the CDR3 is TGTGCCTGGAGTAGTACGACAGGGTATGGCTACACCTTC.

In its sample, this clone was seen once. V and J are TRBV4-1 and TRBJ2-5; 10 nucleotides agree with TRBD2. The CDR3 runs to 17 residues. CDR1 is MGHRA and CDR2 is YSYEKL in the germline V gene. V lost 0 bases and J lost 0; bases outside the gene matches: 4. The chain's CDR3 is CASSQEWTSGYQETQYF. CDR3 coding DNA: TGCGCCAGCAGCCAAGAATGGACTAGCGGTTACCAAGAGACCCAGTACTTC.

The chain couples TRBV18 to TRBJ2-6, with 9 bases matching TRBD1. The V gene's germline CDR1 is KGHSH and CDR2 LQKENI. The V gene end was trimmed by 4 bases and the J gene end by 2 bases; junction bases not matched to a gene: 6. This CDR3 contains 17 residues. The CDR3 here is CASSQGQGNTGANVLTF. The CDR3 nucleotides are TGTGCCAGCTCACAAGGACAGGGGAACACTGGGGCCAACGTCCTGACTTTC. Full variable domain (missing parts from reference TRBV18 and TRBJ2-6): NAGVMQNPRHLVRRRGQEARLRCSPMKGHSHVYWYRQLPEEGLKFMVYLQKENIIDESGMPKERFSAEFPKEGPSILRIQQVVRGDSAAYFCASSQGQGNTGANVLTFGAGSRLTVL.

This clone was picked up one time. The chain employs TRBV15 and TRBJ2-3, with 10 bases fitting TRBD2. The germline V gene encodes CDR1 LNHNV and CDR2 YYDKDF (reference sequence). The V segment lost 0 bases and the J segment 7 bases; nucleotides outside the gene matches: 7. The CDR3 has 16 amino acids. CDR3: CATSRDRLAGTNTQYF. For the CDR3, the DNA is TGTGCCACCAGCAGAGATCGACTAGCGGGTACGAATACGCAGTATTTT.